This passage covers 23 T cell receptor beta chains from one sample sequenced in a study of OX40 agonist ivuxolimab in advanced cancers. The protocol was immunoSEQ multiplex PCR, while the TCRdb copy is restricted to in-frame clones and leaves out a portion. The table shows around 34,000 clones, with 82% occurring only once. The input for sequencing was CD4+ or CD8+ T cells sorted from blood, taken in a trial of the OX40 agonist ivuxolimab. These receptor sequences come from an adult with an advanced solid tumor such as melanoma, head and neck, liver or kidney cancer.

The DNA for the CDR3 is TGTGCCAGCAGTATTCAGGTGAACACTGAAGCTTTCTTT. Its translation is CASSIQVNTEAFF. J is TRBJ1-1 and V is TRBV6-5; D unclear. The V end lost 5 bases, the J end lost 0 bases, and 7 bases lay between the germline ends. CDR3 length: 13 amino acids. Germline assignment: CDR1 MNHEY and CDR2 SVGAGI.

This rearrangement joins TRBV9 to TRBJ2-7; D possibly corresponds to TRBD2 (6 bases). There are 14 residues in the CDR3. V lost 1 base and J 0 bases, leaving 8 bases between the germline ends. CDR1 SGDLS and CDR2 YYNGEE come from the germline V gene. In DNA form, the CDR3 reads TGTGCCAGCAGCGTAAGTAGCGGCTCCTACGAGCAGTACTTC. This translates into CASSVSSGSYEQYF. Drawing the rest from reference TRBV9 and TRBJ2-7, the complete variable domain is DSGVTQTPKHLITATGQRVTLRCSPRSGDLSVYWYQQSLDQGLQFLIQYYNGEERAKGNILERFSAQQFPDLHSELNLSSLELGDSALYFCASSVSSGSYEQYFGPGTRLTVT.

The rearrangement joins TRBV7-3 to TRBJ2-1; 7 nucleotides line up with TRBD1. V was clipped by 0 bases and J by 6 bases; unmatched bases: 2. CDR3 length: 14 amino acids. The germline gives CDR1 SGHTA, CDR2 FQGTGA. Here the CDR3 reads CASSLTGQINEQFF. The CDR3 DNA follows: TGTGCCAGCAGCTTAACGGGACAGATCAATGAGCAGTTCTTC.

The V and J genes are TRBV6-5 and TRBJ2-1, with D maybe TRBD2 (6 bases). This CDR3 contains 14 residues. From germline, CDR1 is MNHEY and CDR2 SVGAGI. V was pared by 6 bases and J by 1 base, with 10 bases between. The CDR3 coding sequence is TGTGCCAGCAGCATTGGGGGGTCCTACAATGAGCAGTTCTTC. Encoded protein: CASSIGGSYNEQFF.

The V and J genes are TRBV11-1 and TRBJ2-5; 10 bases align to TRBD1. V lost 5 bases to trimming and J lost 3 bases; unmatched junction nucleotides: 9. CDR1 SGHAT and CDR2 FQDESV come from the germline V gene (reference sequence). This CDR3 has 16 amino acids. The CDR3 DNA reads as TGTGCCAGCAGCCTGATGGACAGGGGGAGAGAAGAGACCCAGTACTTC. Encoded protein: CASSLMDRGREETQYF. Full variable domain (outside the CDR3, taken from reference TRBV11-1 and TRBJ2-5): EAEVAQSPRYKITEKSQAVAFWCDPISGHATLYWYRQILGQGPELLVQFQDESVVDDSQLPKDRFSAERLKGVDSTLKIQPAELGDSAMYLCASSLMDRGREETQYFGPGTRLLVL.

CDR3 loop: CASSLQAGPNGYTF. The CDR3 DNA follows: TGTGCCAGCAGTTTACAGGCAGGGCCCAATGGCTACACCTTC. The chain couples TRBV28 to TRBJ1-2, with a possible D match to TRBD1 (5 bases). Germline V gene lookup returns CDR1 MDHEN and CDR2 SYDVKM. The CDR3 covers 14 residues. Trimming pared 2 bases from V and 6 bases from J, leaving 13 bases between.

This clone ranks as medium-sized. The V call is TRBV7-2, the J call TRBJ2-7; TRBD2 aligns across 7 bases. Germline CDR1 is SGHTA and CDR2 is FQGNSA. This CDR3 contains 15 residues. Trimming cost V 3 bases and J 3 bases; bases outside gene matches: 8. The CDR3 DNA is TGTGCCAGCAGCTTCTCGCCTAGCGGAAGCTACGAGCAGTACTTC. Translating it yields CASSFSPSGSYEQYF.

The chain couples TRBV28 to TRBJ1-2, with no clear D. CDR3 length equals 13 residues. Germline V gene sequence: CDR1 MDHEN, CDR2 SYDVKM. The DNA for the CDR3 is TGTGCGTCTACTCCCGCAGCCAACTATGGCTACACCTTC. Residues: CASTPAANYGYTF.

The chain couples TRBV28 to TRBJ2-6; the match to TRBD1 covers 9 bases. V gave up 2 bases and J gave up 12 bases; unmatched junction bases: 11. Germline V gene data show CDR1 as MDHEN and CDR2 as SYDVKM. The CDR3 is made up of 16 amino acids. The CDR3 nucleotides read TGTGCCAGCAGTTTACGCCTGGACAGGGGCCTCCCCGTCCTGACTTTC. Translation: CASSLRLDRGLPVLTF. Full variable domain (rest looked up from reference TRBV28 and TRBJ2-6): DVKVTQSSRYLVKRTGEKVFLECVQDMDHENMFWYRQDPGLGLRLIYFSYDVKMKEKGDIPEGYSVSREKKERFSLILESASTNQTSMYLCASSLRLDRGLPVLTFGAGSRLTVL.

This chain links TRBV7-9 with TRBJ2-3; the D call may be TRBD1 or TRBD2 (5 bases each). Germline V lookup: CDR1 SEHNR, CDR2 FQNEAQ (reference sequence). The CDR3 is 17 amino acids. Trimming removed 5 bases at V and 4 bases at J, with 22 bases between. The CDR3 loop reads CASSERSGMGVADTQYF. For the CDR3, the DNA is TGTGCCAGCAGCGAAAGGTCTGGGATGGGGGTGGCAGATACGCAGTATTTT.

The chain has TRBV7-8 and TRBJ2-7; 11 positions match TRBD2. CDR3 length: 16 residues. Germline CDR1 is SGHVS and CDR2 is FQNEAQ. The trim removed 4 bases at V and 0 bases at J, leaving 5 bases unmatched. Here the CDR3 reads CASSSDSGGASYEQYF. The DNA of the CDR3 is TGTGCCAGCAGCTCTGATAGCGGGGGGGCCTCCTACGAGCAGTACTTC.

The CDR3 loop is CASSPYTGGNEQFF. Here the CDR3 DNA reads TGTGCCAGCAGCCCATATACAGGGGGGAATGAGCAGTTCTTC. The V and J genes are TRBV7-6 and TRBJ2-1; TRBD1 agrees at 8 bases. The V segment lost 5 bases and the J segment 7 bases; nucleotides outside the gene matches: 7. This CDR3 contains 14 residues. CDR1 and CDR2 (germline): SGHVS, FNYEAQ.

The J gene is TRBJ1-2, the V gene TRBV9; D unresolved. The CDR3 totals 15 residues. Germline V CDR1 and CDR2: SGDLS, YYNGEE. V lost 4 bases to trimming and J lost 3 bases, with 16 bases between them. This CDR3 reads CASSLGSSGYYGYTF. The DNA for the CDR3 is TGTGCCAGCAGCCTCGGAAGCAGCGGCTACTATGGCTACACCTTC.

The V call is TRBV7-3, the J call TRBJ2-3, with 8 bases lining up with TRBD2. This CDR3 is 15 amino acids long. Germline V gives CDR1 SGHTA, CDR2 FQGTGA. V was pared by 2 bases and J by 0 bases, with 1 base of the junction left unmatched. CDR3 sequence: CASSLLAGSTDTQYF. In nucleotides, the CDR3 is TGTGCCAGCAGCTTACTAGCGGGCAGCACAGATACGCAGTATTTT.

This chain joins TRBV2 and TRBJ2-5, with no clear D. The ends were cut back, 1 base at V and 5 bases at J, with 14 bases in the middle. This CDR3 contains 15 residues. Germline CDR1 and CDR2: SNHLY and FYNNEI. In nucleotides, the CDR3 is TGTGCCAGCAGTGAAGATTCCTCTGTGCGGGAGACCCAGTACTTC. Translation: CASSEDSSVRETQYF.

The table lists this clone with a few counts. The gene calls are TRBV4-1 and TRBJ2-2, with a weak D call TRBD1 (5 bases). V lost 3 bases and J lost 4, with 9 bases in between. The CDR3 is 14 amino acids. Germline assignment: CDR1 MGHRA and CDR2 YSYEKL. CDR3 nucleotides: TGCGCCAGCAGCCATCACCAGGGCACCGGGGAGCTGTTTTTT. This codes for CASSHHQGTGELFF.

The chain uses TRBV5-5 and TRBJ2-7; TRBD1 is a possible D gene (5 bases). Germline V gene sequence: CDR1 SGHKS, CDR2 YYEKEE (reference sequence). The CDR3 length is 14 residues. Trimming shortened V by 1 base and J by 3 bases, and 11 bases separated the two germline ends. Here the CDR3 DNA reads TGTGCCAGCAGCTTGTCCCCAGGGTTCTACGAGCAGTACTTC. Translating it yields CASSLSPGFYEQYF.

CDR3 protein: CASSSGQDSYEQYF. DNA of the CDR3: TGTGCCAGCAGCTCGGGACAGGATTCCTACGAGCAGTACTTC. This chain connects TRBV7-9 to TRBJ2-7; 8 bases align to TRBD1. In germline, CDR1 is SEHNR, CDR2 FQNEAQ (reference sequence). The CDR3 consists of 14 residues. V lost 4 bases, J lost 1 base, and 3 bases stayed unmatched.

CDR3 in DNA: TGCGCCAGCGGATCCGGGACAGGGGTTGTGGAAGCTTTCTTT. Its translation is CASGSGTGVVEAFF. This sequence joins TRBV5-1 and TRBJ1-1, with TRBD1 identical over 10 bases. The CDR3 totals 14 residues. Germline CDR1 SGHRS, CDR2 YFSETQ. The ends lost 7 bases at V and 8 bases at J; junction bases unmatched: 11.

The V gene is TRBV5-6, the J gene TRBJ2-5; D is possibly TRBD2 (5 bases). V lost 3 bases and J lost 4, with 10 bases in between. Germline V gives CDR1 SGHDT, CDR2 YYEEEE. This CDR3 region has 13 residues. CDR3 coding DNA: TGTGCCAGCAGCTCGGGCGGGCGAGAGACCCAGTACTTC. Protein: CASSSGGRETQYF.

V and J are TRBV6-6 and TRBJ2-7; D possibly corresponds to TRBD1 (6 bases). The CDR3 length is 15 residues. Germline lookup yields CDR1 MNHNY and CDR2 SVGAGI (reference sequence). V lost 6 bases to trimming and J lost 5 bases, with 20 bases between them. The CDR3 protein is CASRTATGFTDEQYF. The CDR3 region has the DNA TGTGCCAGCAGAACCGCCACAGGGTTCACCGACGAGCAGTACTTC.

The chain links TRBV28 to TRBJ2-7, with D uncertain. CDR1 and CDR2 (germline): MDHEN, SYDVKM. The CDR3 is 11 residues long. Trimming took off 6 bases at V and 2 bases at J, with 5 bases between the two ends. The CDR3 DNA follows: TGTGCCAGCAGGATGGCCTACGAGCAGTACTTC. Translation gives CASRMAYEQYF.

The chain links TRBV29-1 to TRBJ1-2, with no clear D. The CDR3 contains 12 residues. V gave up 1 base and J gave up 4 bases, with 7 bases separating them. The germline CDR1 and CDR2 sequences are SQVTM and ANQGSEA. The CDR3 DNA reads TGCAGCGTTGAAGGGGAAAGCTATGGCTACACCTTC. It specifies CSVEGESYGYTF.